Each of the 6 T cell receptor beta chains below was sequenced from the same sample in a study of T cells in localized non-small cell lung cancer. Assay: immunoSEQ multiplex PCR; the TCRdb copy retains only in-frame clones and omits some. Of some 39,000 clones in the sample, more than 80% were seen once. The source was peripheral blood mononuclear cells, collected before any cancer treatment. The source is a male donor at least 60 years old with stage II lung adenocarcinoma.

The table lists this clone with a count of one. The chain joins TRBV5-1 to TRBJ1-1; 7 positions agree with TRBD1. This CDR3 is built from 14 residues. Germline-derived CDR1 and CDR2 are SGHRS and YFSETQ. The V gene end was trimmed by 6 bases and the J gene end by 10 bases; junction bases not matched to a gene: 15. In DNA, the CDR3 is TGCGCCAGCAAGATGGTACAGGGGCCCCCAGGAGCTTTCTTT. It encodes CASKMVQGPPGAFF. Using reference TRBV5-1 and TRBJ1-1 for the parts outside the CDR3, the full variable domain is KAGVTQTPRYLIKTRGQQVTLSCSPISGHRSVSWYQQTPGQGLQFLFEYFSETQRNKGNFPGRFSGRQFSNSRSEMNVSTLELGDSALYLCASKMVQGPPGAFFGQGTRLTVV.

The chain joins TRBV6-5 to TRBJ2-1; weak D call: TRBD2 (5 bases). Germline V lookup: CDR1 MNHEY, CDR2 SVGAGI. Trimming took off 0 bases at V and 0 bases at J, with 6 bases between the two ends. This CDR3 spans 15 amino acids. CDR3 nucleotides: TGTGCCAGCAGTTACTCGGGGAGCTCCTACAATGAGCAGTTCTTC. Its translation is CASSYSGSSYNEQFF.

This clone was found once. J is TRBJ1-1 and V is TRBV4-3; weak D call: TRBD1 (6 bases). CDR3 length equals 15 residues. Trimming stripped 0 bases from V and 2 bases from J, with 10 bases between. Germline CDR1 and CDR2: LGHNA and YSLEER. DNA for the CDR3: TGCGCCAGCAGCCAAGAGTGGACAGACAACACTGAAGCTTTCTTT. This sequence encodes CASSQEWTDNTEAFF.

The rearrangement joins TRBV2 to TRBJ2-4; no clear D. V was pared by 7 bases and J by 0 bases, with 16 bases between. Germline CDR1 reads SNHLY; CDR2 reads FYNNEI. The CDR3 covers 16 residues. As DNA, the CDR3 is TGTGCCAGCATGAGGCCCGACGGCATAGCCAAAAACATTCAGTACTTC. Translating it yields CASMRPDGIAKNIQYF.

The chain has TRBV6-5 and TRBJ1-1, with D uncertain. Trimming took 3 bases from V and 0 from J, leaving 11 bases between them. CDR3 length equals 15 residues. Germline loops: CDR1 MNHEY, CDR2 SVGAGI. The chain's CDR3 is CASSYKNGVNTEAFF. In DNA, the CDR3 is TGTGCCAGCAGTTATAAGAACGGGGTGAACACTGAAGCTTTCTTT.

The chain links TRBV5-1 to TRBJ1-1; D remains unclear. This CDR3 has 14 amino acids. Germline V gene sequence: CDR1 SGHRS, CDR2 YFSETQ. Trimming took 0 bases from V and 5 from J, leaving 11 bases between them. The CDR3 loop is CASSLEGHGTEAFF. The CDR3 DNA reads TGCGCCAGCAGCTTGGAGGGCCATGGGACTGAAGCTTTCTTT.